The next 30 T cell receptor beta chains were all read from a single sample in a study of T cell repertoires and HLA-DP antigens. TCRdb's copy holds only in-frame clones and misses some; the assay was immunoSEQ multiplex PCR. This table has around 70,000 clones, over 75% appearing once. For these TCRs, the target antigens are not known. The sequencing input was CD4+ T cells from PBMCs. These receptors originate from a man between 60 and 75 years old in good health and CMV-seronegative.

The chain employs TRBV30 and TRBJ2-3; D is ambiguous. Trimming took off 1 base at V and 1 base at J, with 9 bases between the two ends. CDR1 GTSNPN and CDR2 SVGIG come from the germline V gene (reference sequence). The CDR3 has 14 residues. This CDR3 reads CAWSEGSGTDTQYF. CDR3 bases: TGTGCCTGGAGTGAAGGAAGCGGCACAGATACGCAGTATTTT.

CDR3 DNA sequence: TGTGCCAGCAGCTTGGAGGGGTGGAATCAGCCCCAGCATTTT. It is translated as CASSLEGWNQPQHF. The chain links TRBV5-8 to TRBJ1-5; D may be TRBD1 (5 bases). The V gene's germline CDR1 is SGHTS and CDR2 YDEGEE. Trimming took 0 bases from V and 4 from J, leaving 8 bases between them. The CDR3 totals 14 residues.

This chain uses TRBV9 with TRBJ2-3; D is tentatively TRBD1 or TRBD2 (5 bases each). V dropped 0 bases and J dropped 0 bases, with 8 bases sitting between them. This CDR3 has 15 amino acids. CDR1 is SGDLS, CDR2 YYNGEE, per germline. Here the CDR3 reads CASSVGGLSTDTQYF. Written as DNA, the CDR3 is TGTGCCAGCAGCGTAGGGGGGTTAAGCACAGATACGCAGTATTTT.

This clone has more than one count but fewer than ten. The CDR3 DNA is TGCGCCAGCATGTCGGGACTAGCGGGTTTTAGCTCCTACAATGAGCAGTTCTTC. Protein sequence: CASMSGLAGFSSYNEQFF. The gene calls are TRBV10-2 and TRBJ2-1, with 12 bases fitting TRBD2. Trimming cost V 7 bases and J 0 bases; bases outside gene matches: 10. Germline V gene lookup returns CDR1 WSHSY and CDR2 SAAADI. There are 18 residues in the CDR3.

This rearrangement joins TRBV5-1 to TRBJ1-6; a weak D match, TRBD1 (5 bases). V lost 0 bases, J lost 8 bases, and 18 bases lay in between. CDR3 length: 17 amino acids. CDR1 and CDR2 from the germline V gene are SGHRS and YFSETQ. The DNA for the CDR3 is TGCGCCAGCAGCTTGGCCAGCCACGGGGGTCGGGATTCACCCCTCCACTTT. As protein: CASSLASHGGRDSPLHF.

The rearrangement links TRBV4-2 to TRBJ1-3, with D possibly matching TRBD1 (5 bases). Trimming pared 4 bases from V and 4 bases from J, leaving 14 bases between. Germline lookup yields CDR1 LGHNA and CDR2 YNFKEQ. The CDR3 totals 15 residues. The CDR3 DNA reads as TGTGCCAGCAGCCCGGGGACCCATCCAGGAAACACCATATATTTT. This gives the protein CASSPGTHPGNTIYF.

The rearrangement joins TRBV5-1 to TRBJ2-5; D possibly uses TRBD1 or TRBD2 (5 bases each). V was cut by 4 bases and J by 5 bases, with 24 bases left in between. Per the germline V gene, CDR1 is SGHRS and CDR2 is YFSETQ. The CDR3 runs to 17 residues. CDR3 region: CASSEEGAAAILETQYF. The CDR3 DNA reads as TGCGCCAGCAGCGAGGAAGGGGCAGCGGCGATTTTGGAGACCCAGTACTTC.

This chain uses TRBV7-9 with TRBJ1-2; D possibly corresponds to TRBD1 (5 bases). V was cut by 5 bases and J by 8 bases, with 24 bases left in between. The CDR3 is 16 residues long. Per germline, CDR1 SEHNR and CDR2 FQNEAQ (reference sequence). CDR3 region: CASSQDYGGGSLGYTF. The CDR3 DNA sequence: TGTGCCAGCAGCCAAGATTATGGGGGAGGTTCTTTGGGCTACACCTTC.

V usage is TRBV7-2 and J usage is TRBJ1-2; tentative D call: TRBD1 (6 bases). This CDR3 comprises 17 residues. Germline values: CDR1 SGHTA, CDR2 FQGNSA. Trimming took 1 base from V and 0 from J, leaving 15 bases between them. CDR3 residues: CASSLVSGQYANYGYTF. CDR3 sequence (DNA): TGTGCCAGCAGCTTAGTTAGCGGACAGTACGCTAACTATGGCTACACCTTC.

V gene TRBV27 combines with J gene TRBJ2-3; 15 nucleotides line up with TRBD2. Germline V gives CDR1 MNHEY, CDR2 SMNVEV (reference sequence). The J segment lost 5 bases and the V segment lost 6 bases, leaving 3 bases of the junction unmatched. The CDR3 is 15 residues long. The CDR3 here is CASRWTSGGGDTQYF. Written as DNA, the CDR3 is TGTGCCAGCAGGTGGACTAGCGGGGGGGGAGATACGCAGTATTTT.

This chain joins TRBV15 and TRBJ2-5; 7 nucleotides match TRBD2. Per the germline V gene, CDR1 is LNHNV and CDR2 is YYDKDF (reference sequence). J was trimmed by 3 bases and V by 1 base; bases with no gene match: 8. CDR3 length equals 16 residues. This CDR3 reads CATSRANSGFEETQYF. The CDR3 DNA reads TGTGCCACCAGCAGAGCAAATAGCGGGTTTGAAGAGACCCAGTACTTC.

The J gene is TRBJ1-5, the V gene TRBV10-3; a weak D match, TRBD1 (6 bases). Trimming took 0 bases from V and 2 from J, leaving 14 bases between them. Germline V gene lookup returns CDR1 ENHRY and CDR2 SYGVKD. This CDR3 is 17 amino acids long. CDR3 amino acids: CAISESTSGAGNQPQHF. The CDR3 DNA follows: TGTGCCATCAGTGAGTCGACTTCGGGGGCTGGCAATCAGCCCCAGCATTTT.

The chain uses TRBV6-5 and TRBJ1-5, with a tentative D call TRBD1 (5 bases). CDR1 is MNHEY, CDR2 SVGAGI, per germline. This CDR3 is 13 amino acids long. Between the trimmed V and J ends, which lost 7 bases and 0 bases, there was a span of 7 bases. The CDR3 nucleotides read TGTGCCAGCAACAGGCTTAGCAATCAGCCCCAGCATTTT. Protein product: CASNRLSNQPQHF.

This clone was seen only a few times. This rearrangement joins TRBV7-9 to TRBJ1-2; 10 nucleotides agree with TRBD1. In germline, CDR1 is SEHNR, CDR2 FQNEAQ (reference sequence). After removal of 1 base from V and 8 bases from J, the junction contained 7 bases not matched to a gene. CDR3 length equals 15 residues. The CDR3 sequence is CASSLGGGQGGGYTF. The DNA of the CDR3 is TGTGCCAGCAGCTTAGGAGGAGGACAGGGGGGAGGCTACACCTTC.

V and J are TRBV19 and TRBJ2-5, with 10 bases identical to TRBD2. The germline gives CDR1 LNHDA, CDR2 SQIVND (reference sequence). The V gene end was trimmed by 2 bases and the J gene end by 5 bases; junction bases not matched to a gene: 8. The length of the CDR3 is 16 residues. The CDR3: CASSIKREGLGETQYF. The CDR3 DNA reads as TGTGCCAGTAGTATAAAGCGGGAGGGCCTCGGGGAGACCCAGTACTTC.

The CDR3 DNA is TGCGCCAGCAGGAAGGGACAGGGGACTAATTCACCCCTCCACTTT. Translating it yields CASRKGQGTNSPLHF. The chain links TRBV5-1 to TRBJ1-6; 10 bases line up with TRBD1. V shed 5 bases, J shed 6 bases, and the junction held 5 bases outside the gene matches. The CDR3 has 15 amino acids. Germline V CDR1 and CDR2: SGHRS, YFSETQ.

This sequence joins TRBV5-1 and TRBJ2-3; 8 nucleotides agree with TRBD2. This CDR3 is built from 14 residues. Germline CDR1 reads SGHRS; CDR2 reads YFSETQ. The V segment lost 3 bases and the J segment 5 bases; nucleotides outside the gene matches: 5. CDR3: CASSSTSAGDTQYF. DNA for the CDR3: TGCGCCAGCAGCTCGACTAGCGCTGGAGATACGCAGTATTTT.

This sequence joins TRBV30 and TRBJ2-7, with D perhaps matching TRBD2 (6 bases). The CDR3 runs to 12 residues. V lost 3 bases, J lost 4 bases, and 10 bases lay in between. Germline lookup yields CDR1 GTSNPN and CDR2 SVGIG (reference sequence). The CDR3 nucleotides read TGTGCCTGGAGCATAGGGACTTACGAGCAGTACTTC. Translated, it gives CAWSIGTYEQYF.

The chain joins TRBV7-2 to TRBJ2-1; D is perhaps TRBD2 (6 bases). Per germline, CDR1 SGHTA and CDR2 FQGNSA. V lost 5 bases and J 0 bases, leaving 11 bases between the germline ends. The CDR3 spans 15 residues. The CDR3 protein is CASSQGLTSYNEQFF. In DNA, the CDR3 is TGTGCCAGCAGCCAGGGACTTACCTCCTACAATGAGCAGTTCTTC.

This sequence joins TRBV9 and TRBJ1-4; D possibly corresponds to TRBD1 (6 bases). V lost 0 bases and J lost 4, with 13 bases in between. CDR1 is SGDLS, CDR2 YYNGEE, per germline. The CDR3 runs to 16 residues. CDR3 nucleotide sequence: TGTGCCAGCAGCGTAGGGGGGGCCTCTCTTAATGAAAAACTGTTTTTT. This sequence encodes CASSVGGASLNEKLFF.

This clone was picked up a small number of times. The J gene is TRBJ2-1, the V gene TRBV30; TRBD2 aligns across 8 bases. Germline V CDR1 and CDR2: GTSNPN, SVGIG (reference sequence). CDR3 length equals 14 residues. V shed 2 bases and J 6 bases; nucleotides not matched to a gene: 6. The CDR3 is CAWSRSGGFNEQFF. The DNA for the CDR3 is TGTGCCTGGAGTAGGAGCGGGGGTTTCAATGAGCAGTTCTTC.

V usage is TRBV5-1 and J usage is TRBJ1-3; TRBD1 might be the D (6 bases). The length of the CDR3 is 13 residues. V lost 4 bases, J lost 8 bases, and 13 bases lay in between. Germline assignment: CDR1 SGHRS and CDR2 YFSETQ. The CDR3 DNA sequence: TGCGCCAGCAGCGAACAGGGATCACACACCATATATTTT. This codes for CASSEQGSHTIYF.

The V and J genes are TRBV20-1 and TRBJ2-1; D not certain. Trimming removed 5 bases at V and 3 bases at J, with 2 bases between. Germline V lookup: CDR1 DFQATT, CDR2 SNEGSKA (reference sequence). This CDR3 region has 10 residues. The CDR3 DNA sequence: TGCAGTGCTTACTACAATGAGCAGTTCTTC. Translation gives CSAYYNEQFF.

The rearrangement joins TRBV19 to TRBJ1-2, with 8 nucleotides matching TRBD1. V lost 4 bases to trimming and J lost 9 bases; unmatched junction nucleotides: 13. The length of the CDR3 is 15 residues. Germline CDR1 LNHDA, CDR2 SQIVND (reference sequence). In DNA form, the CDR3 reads TGTGCCAGTAGTACCAGCATCCAGGGGGCATTAAGCTACACCTTC. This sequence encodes CASSTSIQGALSYTF.

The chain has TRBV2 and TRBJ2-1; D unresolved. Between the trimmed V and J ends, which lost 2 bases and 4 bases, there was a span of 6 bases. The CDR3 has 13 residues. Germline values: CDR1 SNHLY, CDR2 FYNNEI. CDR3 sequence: CASSERAYNEQFF. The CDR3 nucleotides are TGTGCCAGCAGTGAAAGGGCTTACAATGAGCAGTTCTTC.

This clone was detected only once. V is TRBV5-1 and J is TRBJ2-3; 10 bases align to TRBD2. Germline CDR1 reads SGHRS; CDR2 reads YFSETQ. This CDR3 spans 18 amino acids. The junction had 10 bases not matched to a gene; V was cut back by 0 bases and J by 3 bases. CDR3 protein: CASSLAASGSAPTDTQYF. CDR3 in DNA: TGCGCCAGCAGCTTGGCCGCTAGCGGGAGCGCCCCTACAGATACGCAGTATTTT.

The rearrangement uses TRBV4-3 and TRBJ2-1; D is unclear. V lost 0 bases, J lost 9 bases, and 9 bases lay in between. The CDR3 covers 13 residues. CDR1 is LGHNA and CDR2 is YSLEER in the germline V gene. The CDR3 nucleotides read TGCGCCAGCAGCCAAGAAGGAGCCGGTGAGCAGTTCTTC. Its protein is CASSQEGAGEQFF.

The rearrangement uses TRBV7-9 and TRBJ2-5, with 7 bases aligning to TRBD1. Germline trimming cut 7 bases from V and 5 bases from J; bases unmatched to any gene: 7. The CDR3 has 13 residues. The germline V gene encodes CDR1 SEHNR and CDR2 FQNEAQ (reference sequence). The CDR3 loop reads CASNYLQGETQYF. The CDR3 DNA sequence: TGTGCCAGCAACTACCTACAGGGGGAGACCCAGTACTTC. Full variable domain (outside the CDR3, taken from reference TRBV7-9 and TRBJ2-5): DTGVSQNPRHKITKRGQNVTFRCDPISEHNRLYWYRQTLGQGPEFLTYFQNEAQLEKSRLLSDRFSAERPKGSFSTLEIQRTEQGDSAMYLCASNYLQGETQYFGPGTRLLVL.

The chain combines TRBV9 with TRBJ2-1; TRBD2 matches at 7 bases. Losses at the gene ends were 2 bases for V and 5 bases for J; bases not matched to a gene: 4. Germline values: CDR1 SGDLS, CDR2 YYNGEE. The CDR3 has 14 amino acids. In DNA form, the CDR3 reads TGTGCCAGCAGCGTCCCCGGGGGGAACAATGAGCAGTTCTTC. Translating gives CASSVPGGNNEQFF.

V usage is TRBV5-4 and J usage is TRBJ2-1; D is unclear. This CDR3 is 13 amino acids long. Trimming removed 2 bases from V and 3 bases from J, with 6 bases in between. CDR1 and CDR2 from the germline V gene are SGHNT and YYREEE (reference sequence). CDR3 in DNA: TGTGCCAGCAGCTTCACCAGCTACAATGAGCAGTTCTTC. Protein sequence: CASSFTSYNEQFF.